What follows describes a single T cell receptor (beta chain). Its specificity is unknown. CTLA-4 blockade with ipilimumab, together with focal radiation, was given to patients with chemo-refractory metastatic non-small-cell lung cancer. The data were taken from a study of radiotherapy plus CTLA-4 blockade in lung cancer. Study results and caveats: In blood, tumor-derived TCR clones expanded after radiotherapy plus ipilimumab. Early clonal dynamics of blood T cells, together with interferon-beta, were reported as the best response predictor.

Assay: immunoSEQ multiplex PCR; the TCRdb copy retains only in-frame clones and omits some. Altogether 110,000 or so clones are present, about four fifths being singletons, with the ten largest covering approximately 4.7%. V lost 5 bases to trimming and J lost 8 bases, with 12 bases between them. The CDR3 has 12 amino acids. CDR1 and CDR2 from the germline V gene are MDHEN and SYDVKM. The sequencing used peripheral blood, collected from a patient treated with radiotherapy plus ipilimumab. The sequence derives from a human donor with non-small cell lung cancer who had a partial response to radiotherapy plus ipilimumab. The rearrangement uses TRBV28 and TRBJ1-2; TRBD1 is a possible D gene (6 bases). The CDR3 loop reads CASSRTAKGYTF. CDR3 DNA sequence: TGTGCCAGCAGTCGGACAGCTAAAGGCTACACCTTC.